The 28 T cell receptor beta chains below all came from one sample that was sequenced in a study of control samples from healthy donors and cancer patients. The data were produced by immunoSEQ multiplex PCR, yet TCRdb's version contains in-frame clones alone and is incomplete. This table has approximately 85,000 clones, 85% to 90% appearing once. The sequencing input was blood. The source of these receptors is a woman aged 60 to 75 in good health.

The genes are TRBV21-1 and TRBJ2-3; the table's D call TRBD2 went unverified against the DNA. TRBV21-1 is designated a pseudogene. CDR3 length equals 15 residues. The CDR3 DNA reads as TGTGCCAGCACGCCGGGAGCGGGGGGGGTGGATACGCAGTATTTT. As protein: CASTPGAGGVDTQYF.

The chain combines TRBV5-4 with TRBJ2-4; D may correspond to TRBD1 or TRBD2 (6 bases each). The CDR3 is 13 residues long. V gave up 3 bases and J gave up 7 bases, with 11 bases separating them. Germline CDR1 and CDR2: SGHNT and YYREEE (reference sequence). The CDR3 loop reads CASSWRGGNIQYF. The CDR3 coding sequence is TGTGCCAGCAGCTGGAGAGGGGGGAACATTCAGTACTTC.

Note on this clone: Other DNA sequences of this sample code for an identical CDR3. The V call is TRBV15, the J call TRBJ2-3; D is ambiguous. This CDR3 region has 12 residues. Germline V lookup: CDR1 LNHNV, CDR2 YYDKDF (reference sequence). V shed 2 bases and J shed 5 bases, with 5 bases lying between them. CDR3 loop: CATSRPRDTQYF. For the CDR3, the DNA is TGTGCCACCAGCAGACCTAGAGATACGCAGTATTTT.

Details on this clone: The junction does not match germline at one end; this may be a read error. This chain uses TRBV12-3 or TRBV12-4 with TRBJ1-1; a possible D gene is TRBD1 (5 bases). The CDR3 length is 13 residues. The CDR3 bases are TGTGCCAGCAGCTTAGGGGTGAACACTGAAGCTTTCTTT. This encodes CASSLGVNTEAFF.

The V gene is TRBV2, the J gene TRBJ1-3; 12 bases agree with TRBD1. There are 15 residues in the CDR3. CDR1 and CDR2 from the germline V gene are SNHLY and FYNNEI. V lost 10 bases, J lost 7 bases, and 11 bases stayed unmatched. CDR3 amino acids: CATVPLGTGGNTIYF. In nucleotides, the CDR3 is TGTGCCACCGTCCCCCTCGGGACAGGGGGCAACACCATATATTTT.

This rearrangement joins TRBV7-9 to TRBJ1-2; weak D call: TRBD1 (5 bases). There are 15 residues in the CDR3. CDR1 and CDR2 (germline): SEHNR, FQNEAQ (reference sequence). V gave up 1 base and J gave up 0 bases, with 9 bases separating them. The DNA of the CDR3 is TGTGCCAGCAGCTTAGGTGGGGCCTCTAACTATGGCTACACCTTC. Protein: CASSLGGASNYGYTF.

By sample share, this clone is medium-sized (0.01 to 0.1%). J is TRBJ2-1 and V is TRBV6-4; D is perhaps TRBD2 (5 bases). CDR1 and CDR2 from the germline V gene are MRHNA and SNTAGT. V shed 4 bases and J shed 5 bases, with 9 bases lying between them. This CDR3 spans 13 amino acids. The CDR3 spells CASSVSEHNEQFF. The CDR3 nucleotides are TGTGCCAGCAGTGTTAGCGAGCACAATGAGCAGTTCTTC.

The chain has TRBV7-2 and TRBJ2-1, with TRBD2 matching over 7 bases. CDR1 SGHTA and CDR2 FQGNSA come from the germline V gene. CDR3 length equals 16 residues. Trimming removed 2 bases from V and 3 bases from J; junction bases left unmatched: 7. The CDR3 nucleotides are TGTGCCAGCAGCTTAAGAGCGGGAACCCTCTACAATGAGCAGTTCTTC. Its protein product is CASSLRAGTLYNEQFF.

V and J are TRBV30 and TRBJ2-5, with D unresolved. CDR3 length: 11 amino acids. V lost 2 bases to trimming and J lost 1 base, with 2 bases between them. Germline V lookup: CDR1 GTSNPN, CDR2 SVGIG (reference sequence). The CDR3 nucleotides read TGTGCCTGGAGTACCCAAGAGACCCAGTACTTC. This encodes CAWSTQETQYF.

The rearrangement joins TRBV19 to TRBJ2-7, with D perhaps matching TRBD1 or TRBD2 (6 bases each). The germline gives CDR1 LNHDA, CDR2 SQIVND (reference sequence). V was cut by 2 bases and J by 6 bases, with 11 bases left in between. The CDR3 covers 13 residues. The CDR3 reads CASSINPGAEQYF. CDR3 in DNA: TGTGCCAGTAGTATAAACCCGGGGGCCGAGCAGTACTTC.

In its sample, this clone is medium-sized. V usage is TRBV4-3 and J usage is TRBJ1-3, with D maybe TRBD1 (6 bases). The CDR3 is 18 residues long. CDR1 and CDR2 from the germline V gene are LGHNA and YSLEER. V was clipped by 2 bases and J by 4 bases, with 21 bases between them. In DNA form, the CDR3 reads TGCGCCAGCAGCCAAAGTTCGGCTTGGCAGGGGAAAGGAAACACCATATATTTT. Its protein product is CASSQSSAWQGKGNTIYF.

This clone was found once. The rearrangement joins TRBV11-2 to TRBJ2-1, with 7 bases identical to TRBD1. The CDR3 consists of 14 residues. With 1 base clipped from V and 15 bases from J, the junction kept 12 bases outside the gene matches. The germline V gene encodes CDR1 SGHAT and CDR2 FQNNGV. CDR3 nucleotides: TGTGCCAGCAGCTTAGGACAGGGTGAACGATCGCGGTTCTTC. This gives the protein CASSLGQGERSRFF. Full variable domain (outside the CDR3, taken from reference TRBV11-2 and TRBJ2-1): EAGVAQSPRYKIIEKRQSVAFWCNPISGHATLYWYQQILGQGPKLLIQFQNNGVVDDSQLPKDRFSAERLKGVDSTLKIQPAKLEDSAVYLCASSLGQGERSRFFGPGTRLTVL.

This clone showed up just a few times. V and J are TRBV7-8 and TRBJ2-5; possibly TRBD2 for D (6 bases). The germline V and J ends were trimmed by 3 bases and 2 bases, with 7 bases remaining between them. The CDR3 covers 13 residues. Germline-derived CDR1 and CDR2 are SGHVS and FQNEAQ. Here the CDR3 DNA reads TGTGCCAGCAGCTTCGGGGGACAAGAGACCCAGTACTTC. Protein: CASSFGGQETQYF.

The chain employs TRBV5-1 and TRBJ1-3, with no clear D. The ends were cut back, 0 bases at V and 0 bases at J, with 4 bases in the middle. Germline CDR1 and CDR2: SGHRS and YFSETQ. The CDR3 runs 14 residues. The CDR3 protein is CASSLDYSGNTIYF. CDR3 nucleotide sequence: TGCGCCAGCAGCTTGGACTACTCTGGAAACACCATATATTTT.

The rearrangement links TRBV6-5 to TRBJ1-5; 9 nucleotides line up with TRBD1. After removal of 4 bases from V and 4 bases from J, the junction contained 8 bases not matched to a gene. This CDR3 has 16 amino acids. Per the germline V gene, CDR1 is MNHEY and CDR2 is SVGAGI. DNA of the CDR3: TGTGCCAGCAGTTCCCTTTACAGGGGGCGGAATCAGCCCCAGCATTTT. It translates to CASSSLYRGRNQPQHF.

The V call is TRBV5-4, the J call TRBJ1-1; D uncertain. The CDR3 is 16 residues long. The germline V gene encodes CDR1 SGHNT and CDR2 YYREEE (reference sequence). Trimming removed 4 bases at V and 7 bases at J, with 23 bases between. The CDR3 DNA sequence: TGTGCCAGCAGCCCAAAATCGACGGGGTTAAAAAATGAAGCTTTCTTT. As protein: CASSPKSTGLKNEAFF.

This sequence joins TRBV6-5 and TRBJ2-5; 12 bases map to TRBD2. Germline CDR1 reads MNHEY; CDR2 reads SVGAGI. There are 16 residues in the CDR3. J gave up 7 bases and V 4 bases, and 10 bases lay outside the gene matches. Written as DNA, the CDR3 is TGTGCCAGCAGTTCCCGACTAGCGGGGGACTACGGGACCCAGTACTTC. It translates to CASSSRLAGDYGTQYF.

The sample holds one count of this clone. The chain recombines TRBV14 with TRBJ1-4; tentative D call: TRBD1 (5 bases). In germline, CDR1 is SGHDN, CDR2 FVKESK. This CDR3 is built from 17 residues. Trimming took 0 bases from V and 7 from J, leaving 18 bases between them. The CDR3 sequence is CASSQERFGGLREKLFF. CDR3 sequence (DNA): TGTGCCAGCAGCCAAGAAAGGTTTGGGGGTTTGCGTGAAAAACTGTTTTTT.

The chain combines TRBV2 with TRBJ1-1; no reliable D call. The V end was cut by 9 bases, the J end by 3 bases, with 11 bases between. CDR1 is SNHLY and CDR2 is FYNNEI in the germline V gene. CDR3 length: 12 amino acids. The CDR3 loop reads CASTLEDTEAFF. The CDR3 DNA is TGTGCCAGTACCTTGGAAGACACTGAAGCTTTCTTT.

This rearrangement joins TRBV6-4 to TRBJ2-3; D call uncertain. Between the trimmed V and J ends, which lost 6 bases and 6 bases, there was a span of 19 bases. The CDR3 consists of 15 residues. Germline V gene lookup returns CDR1 MRHNA and CDR2 SNTAGT. The CDR3 DNA is TGTGCCAGCAGGGGCAACATAATTTTGCGCGATACGCAGTATTTT. It encodes CASRGNIILRDTQYF.

The chain joins TRBV2 to TRBJ2-2, with TRBD1 matching 7 bases. The germline gives CDR1 SNHLY, CDR2 FYNNEI. This CDR3 comprises 14 residues. With V trimmed by 6 bases and J by 1 base, 2 bases remained unmatched. The CDR3 coding sequence is TGTGCCAGCAGGACAGGGTTGAACACCGGGGAGCTGTTTTTT. Translating it yields CASRTGLNTGELFF.

The rearrangement links TRBV9 to TRBJ1-1; D possibly corresponds to TRBD1 (6 bases). V gave up 3 bases and J gave up 10 bases, with 22 bases separating them. Germline V gene data show CDR1 as SGDLS and CDR2 as YYNGEE. This CDR3 is 15 amino acids long. CDR3 coding DNA: TGTGCCAGCAGCGCCTGGGAGGGGGGCCTCGGCGGAGCTTTCTTT. It specifies CASSAWEGGLGGAFF.

V gene TRBV6-6 combines with J gene TRBJ1-1; D is possibly TRBD1 (6 bases). V shed 5 bases and J shed 0 bases, with 28 bases lying between them. Germline CDR1 MNHNY, CDR2 SVGAGI (reference sequence). CDR3 length equals 20 residues. The CDR3 DNA follows: TGTGCCAGCAGTCCCTCTCGGGGGAGGGGGATAGGGGGTGTGAACACTGAAGCTTTCTTT. Translated: CASSPSRGRGIGGVNTEAFF.

This clone was seen only a few times. The rearrangement links TRBV4-3 to TRBJ2-7, with TRBD2 matching over 14 bases. The CDR3 is 17 residues long. Germline V gene sequence: CDR1 LGHNA, CDR2 YSLEER. V shed 4 bases and J 0 bases; nucleotides not matched to a gene: 5. CDR3 loop: CASSPWTSGRTSYEQYF. CDR3 in DNA: TGCGCCAGCAGCCCCTGGACTAGCGGGAGGACCTCCTACGAGCAGTACTTC.

The rearrangement joins TRBV5-1 to TRBJ2-1; TRBD2 is a possible D gene (6 bases). The germline CDR1 and CDR2 sequences are SGHRS and YFSETQ. The CDR3 length is 15 residues. V was pared by 1 base and J by 5 bases, with 13 bases between. DNA for the CDR3: TGCGCCAGCAGCTTGCAGCCTAGCGCGAACAATGAGCAGTTCTTC. Its protein product is CASSLQPSANNEQFF.

The count of this clone is one. This chain links TRBV28 with TRBJ2-7; 7 bases map to TRBD2. Germline CDR1 is MDHEN and CDR2 is SYDVKM. The CDR3 sequence is 14 residues long. Germline trimming cut 7 bases from V and 3 bases from J; bases unmatched to any gene: 9. The CDR3 DNA sequence: TGTGCCAGCAAAGGGAGGGACGGGGACTACGAGCAGTACTTC. Translated: CASKGRDGDYEQYF.

This chain joins TRBV2 and TRBJ2-7; 9 bases agree with TRBD1. V lost 4 bases to trimming and J lost 4 bases; unmatched junction nucleotides: 8. The germline V gene encodes CDR1 SNHLY and CDR2 FYNNEI. The CDR3 has 15 amino acids. CDR3: CASSVGGQGSYEQYF. For the CDR3, the DNA is TGTGCCAGCAGTGTAGGAGGACAGGGGTCTTACGAGCAGTACTTC. The full variable domain, with the rest looked up from reference TRBV2 and TRBJ2-7, is EPEVTQTPSHQVTQMGQEVILRCVPISNHLYFYWYRQILGQKVEFLVSFYNNEISEKSEIFDDQFSVERPDGSNFTLKIRSTKLEDSAMYFCASSVGGQGSYEQYFGPGTRLTVT.

This clone was counted a single time. V is TRBV3-1 (or the pseudogene TRBV3-2) and J is TRBJ1-2; TRBD1 is a possible D gene (5 bases). The germline gives CDR1 LGHDT, CDR2 YNNKEL (reference sequence). This CDR3 comprises 14 residues. The V end lost 5 bases, the J end lost 3 bases, and 13 bases lay between the germline ends. CDR3 nucleotides: TGTGCCAGCAGCGGGTCAGGGAGGGACTATGGCTACACCTTC. It is translated as CASSGSGRDYGYTF.